This TCR beta chain was documented in a study of T cell repertoires in cytomegalovirus infection. Study details: Carrying CMV and the relevant HLA type showed in public TCR beta signatures. The study's findings and limits: It was HLA-C-restricted CMV-specific TCR beta clonotypes that dominated the response ex vivo.

TCRdb passed the reads through MiXCR, listing each CDR3 protein once. There are approximately 910,000 distinct CDR3 sequences in the sample; around 32% occur only once, and 13% lies in the top ten. The CDR3 spans 14 residues. V gave up 1 base and J gave up 7 bases, with 11 bases separating them. Germline CDR1 is MGHRA and CDR2 is YSYEKL. This clonotype was seen ten or more times. The antigen remains undetermined. The chain joins TRBV4-1 to TRBJ2-1; D remains ambiguous. The sequences come from cultured CD8+ T cells from PBMCs, collected from culture after CMV antigen stimulation. The sequence was collected from a human donor in good health (CMV status not recorded). Some clones in this sample may be carry-over from other donors' samples. The CDR3 loop reads CASSQVALGNEQFF. In nucleotides, the CDR3 is TGCGCCAGCAGCCAAGTAGCCCTCGGGAATGAGCAGTTCTTC.